This T cell receptor (beta chain) was recorded in a study of cytomegalovirus exposure and HLA in healthy donors. The PCR employed 60 Vbeta primers together with 13 Jbeta primers. The method was immunoSEQ multiplex PCR; TCRdb's version includes in-frame clones alone and lacks a portion of them. The sample shows about 67,000 clones, around 75% of them seen only once. As concerns this clone: The antigen is unknown.

The junction had 5 bases not matched to a gene; V was cut back by 5 bases and J by 4 bases. Germline CDR1 SEHNR, CDR2 FQNEAQ (reference sequence). The CDR3 has 14 residues. Whole-study results and caveats: After further analysis at a later stage, around 17,000 TCR beta sequences were associated with HLA alleles at 0.05 false discovery rate. In a later analysis, CMV-associated beta chains were mostly HLA-associated, it appeared.

The sequence came from a man aged 60 to 69 in good health and CMV-seropositive. This chain uses TRBV7-9 with TRBJ2-1; 7 bases are shared with TRBD1. The sequenced sample consisted of PBMCs. The CDR3 here is CASSPPGQYNEQFF. The DNA of the CDR3 is TGTGCCAGCAGCCCTCCGGGACAGTACAATGAGCAGTTCTTC.